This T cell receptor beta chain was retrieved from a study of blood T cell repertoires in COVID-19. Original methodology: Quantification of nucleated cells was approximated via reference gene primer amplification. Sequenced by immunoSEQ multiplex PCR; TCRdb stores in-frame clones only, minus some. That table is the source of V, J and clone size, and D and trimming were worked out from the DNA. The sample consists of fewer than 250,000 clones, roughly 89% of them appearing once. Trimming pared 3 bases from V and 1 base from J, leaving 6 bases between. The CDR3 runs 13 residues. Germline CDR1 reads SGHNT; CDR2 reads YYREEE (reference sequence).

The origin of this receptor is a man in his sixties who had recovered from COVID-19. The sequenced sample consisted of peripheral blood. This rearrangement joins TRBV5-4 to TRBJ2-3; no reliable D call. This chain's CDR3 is CASSSTGTDTQYF. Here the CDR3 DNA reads TGTGCCAGCAGCTCCACTGGCACAGATACGCAGTATTTT.